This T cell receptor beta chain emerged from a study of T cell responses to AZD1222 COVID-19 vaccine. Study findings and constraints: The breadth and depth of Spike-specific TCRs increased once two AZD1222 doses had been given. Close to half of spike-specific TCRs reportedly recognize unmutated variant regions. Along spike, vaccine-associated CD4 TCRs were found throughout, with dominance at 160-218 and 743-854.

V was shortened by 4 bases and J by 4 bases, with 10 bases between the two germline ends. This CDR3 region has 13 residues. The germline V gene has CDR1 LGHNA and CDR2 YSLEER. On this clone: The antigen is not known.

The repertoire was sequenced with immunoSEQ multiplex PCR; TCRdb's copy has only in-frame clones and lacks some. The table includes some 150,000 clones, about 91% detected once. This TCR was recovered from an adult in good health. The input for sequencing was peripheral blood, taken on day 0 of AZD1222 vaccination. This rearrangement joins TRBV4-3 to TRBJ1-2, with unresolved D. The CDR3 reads CASSPQPSYGYTF. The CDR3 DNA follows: TGCGCCAGCAGCCCCCAACCTTCCTATGGCTACACCTTC.